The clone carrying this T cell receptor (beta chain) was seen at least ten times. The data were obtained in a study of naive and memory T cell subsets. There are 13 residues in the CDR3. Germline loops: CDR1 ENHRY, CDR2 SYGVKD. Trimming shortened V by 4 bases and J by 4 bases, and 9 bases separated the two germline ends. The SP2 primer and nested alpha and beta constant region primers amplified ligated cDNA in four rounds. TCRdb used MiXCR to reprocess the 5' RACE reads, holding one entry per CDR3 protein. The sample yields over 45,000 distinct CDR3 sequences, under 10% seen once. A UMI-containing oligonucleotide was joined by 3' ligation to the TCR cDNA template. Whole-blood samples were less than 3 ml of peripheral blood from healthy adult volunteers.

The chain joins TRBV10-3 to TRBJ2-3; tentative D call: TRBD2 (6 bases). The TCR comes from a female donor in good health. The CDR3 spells CAISGDSADTQYF. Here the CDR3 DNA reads TGTGCCATCAGTGGGGACTCCGCAGATACGCAGTATTTT.